This note documents a single TCR beta chain sequence. Its antigen remains unknown. The junction differs from germline at one of its ends, possibly a read error. The sample originates from a study of cytomegalovirus exposure and HLA in healthy donors. Regarding the study as a whole: Trimming of TCR beta V- and J-genes showed a link, identified in a later analysis, to a missense DCLRE1C variant. A likely sequencing artifact accounted for one observed cluster of highly shared sequence variants. Most TCRs appeared rarely, but some public TCRs recurred in many donors.

In the PCR, 60 Vbeta and 13 Jbeta primers were used. Profiling relied on immunoSEQ multiplex PCR, and the TCRdb table lists in-frame clones only, not all of them. There are about 59,000 clones in the sample; 80% occur only once, and roughly 3.9% lies in the top ten. The TCR originated in a woman between 40 and 50 years old in good health and CMV-seronegative. Sequencing used PBMCs.

The DNA of the CDR3 is TGTGCCATCAGTGAGTCCTTCGAGCAGTACTTC. It translates to CAISESFEQYF. V is TRBV10-3 and J is TRBJ2-7; no clear D gene. The CDR3 extends over 11 amino acids. The germline CDR1 and CDR2 sequences are ENHRY and SYGVKD.